The 20 T cell receptor beta chains in this list originate from one sample, sequenced in a study of blood T cell repertoires in COVID-19 (dated by TCRdb to the early 2020s). Preparation of the library involved the immunoSEQ multiplex PCR assay. TCRdb re-hosts the immuneACCESS table, in-frame sequences only. Its copies lack some clones; in the studies checked, an unresolved V gene accounts for under half of them, and the cause for the rest is not known. The sample table records approximately 200,000 clones; 80% of these occur just once. The ten top clones hold roughly 4.9% of the sample. The source material was peripheral blood. The receptors were sampled from a human donor in a cohort sampled during active COVID-19.

The chain uses TRBV2 and TRBJ2-2; perhaps TRBD1 as D (6 bases). The germline CDR1 and CDR2 sequences are SNHLY and FYNNEI. The CDR3 runs 13 residues. Trimming stripped 6 bases from V and 7 bases from J, with 12 bases between. CDR3 bases: TGTGCCAGCAGGGGCCAACAGGGCGGGGAGCTGTTTTTT. Translation: CASRGQQGGELFF.

The rearrangement links TRBV10-1 to TRBJ2-2; D is unresolved. Germline-derived CDR1 and CDR2 are WNHNN and SYGVQD (reference sequence). The V gene lost 11 bases and the J gene lost 3 bases, with 16 bases spanning the gap. The CDR3 has 14 amino acids. In nucleotides, the CDR3 is TGCGCCGCCCTGCGAGGCATGGACACCGGGGAGCTGTTTTTT. Protein product: CAALRGMDTGELFF.

The count of this clone is one. Written as DNA, the CDR3 is TGTGCCAGCACTGGGAGGGCGGCCTACGAGCAGTACTTC. Translation gives CASTGRAAYEQYF. This rearrangement joins TRBV3-1 (or the pseudogene TRBV3-2) to TRBJ2-7; 7 bases agree with TRBD2. V was pared by 7 bases and J by 2 bases, with 5 bases of the junction left unmatched. CDR3 length: 13 amino acids. Germline CDR1 reads LGHDT; CDR2 reads YNNKEL (reference sequence).

The table lists this clone with a few counts. Other DNA sequences within the sample encode an identical CDR3. The V and J genes are TRBV7-2 and TRBJ2-7; D ambiguous. The length of the CDR3 is 13 residues. The V and J ends lost 0 bases and 1 base respectively, with 4 bases between them. Germline-derived CDR1 and CDR2 are SGHTA and FQGNSA. CDR3 protein: CASSLASSYEQYF. CDR3 coding DNA: TGTGCCAGCAGCTTAGCCTCTTCCTACGAGCAGTACTTC. The variable domain in full, completed from reference TRBV7-2 and TRBJ2-7, reads GAGVSQSPSNKVTEKGKDVELRCDPISGHTALYWYRQSLGQGLEFLIYFQGNSAPDKSGLPSDRFSAERTGGSVSTLTIQRTQQEDSAVYLCASSLASSYEQYFGPGTRLTVT.

This clone has at least ten counts. This chain links TRBV2 with TRBJ1-1; D gene ambiguous. Between the trimmed V and J ends, which lost 7 bases and 2 bases, there was a span of 11 bases. The CDR3 has 13 amino acids. Germline CDR1 reads SNHLY; CDR2 reads FYNNEI. The CDR3 sequence is CASNSMDNTEAFF. CDR3 in DNA: TGTGCCAGCAATAGCATGGATAACACTGAAGCTTTCTTT.

The chain is built from TRBV28 and TRBJ2-1; 8 nucleotides agree with TRBD2. The germline V gene has CDR1 MDHEN and CDR2 SYDVKM. V trimming: 3 bases; J trimming: 2 bases; junction bases outside the gene matches: 0. The CDR3 consists of 14 residues. This chain's CDR3 is CASSFGRAYNEQFF. CDR3 DNA sequence: TGTGCCAGCAGTTTCGGGAGGGCCTACAATGAGCAGTTCTTC.

The chain uses TRBV18 and TRBJ1-1, with D perhaps matching TRBD1 (5 bases). Germline V gene sequence: CDR1 KGHSH, CDR2 LQKENI. V lost 3 bases to trimming and J lost 5 bases, with 16 bases between them. The CDR3 contains 15 residues. The CDR3 DNA sequence: TGTGCCAGCTCACCGGACCAATTTGGGGGGACTGAAGCTTTCTTT. Its protein is CASSPDQFGGTEAFF.

The CDR3 protein is CASSEQLAGGPYEQYF. CDR3 coding DNA: TGTGCCAGCAGTGAACAACTAGCGGGAGGGCCTTACGAGCAGTACTTC. V usage is TRBV6-1 and J usage is TRBJ2-7, with 13 positions matching TRBD2. The CDR3 is 16 amino acids. Unmatched junction bases numbered 5, after V lost 2 bases and J lost 4 bases. CDR1 and CDR2 from the germline V gene are MNHNS and SASEGT.

V and J are TRBV4-3 and TRBJ2-6; 9 bases align to TRBD2. The CDR3 contains 18 residues. The junction had 4 bases not matched to a gene; V was cut back by 0 bases and J by 1 base. Germline V gene data show CDR1 as LGHNA and CDR2 as YSLEER. The CDR3 DNA follows: TGCGCCAGCAGCCAAGAGGTAGCGGGGGTTTCTGGGGCCAACGTCCTGACTTTC. Amino acids: CASSQEVAGVSGANVLTF.

The chain links TRBV24-1 to TRBJ1-2; a possible D gene is TRBD1 (6 bases). Germline CDR1 KGHDR, CDR2 SFDVKD. V shed 6 bases and J shed 4 bases, with 14 bases lying between them. This CDR3 is built from 14 residues. CDR3 sequence (DNA): TGTGCCACCAGTTCATCTACAGGGAGCTATGGCTACACCTTC. Translated: CATSSSTGSYGYTF.

The rearrangement links TRBV28 to TRBJ1-4; weak D call: TRBD1 (5 bases). Germline V gene sequence: CDR1 MDHEN, CDR2 SYDVKM. The ends were cut back, 1 base at V and 3 bases at J, with 12 bases in the middle. The CDR3 runs to 16 residues. CDR3 residues: CASSLSRARANEKLFF. The CDR3 DNA reads TGTGCCAGCAGTTTATCCAGGGCCCGGGCTAATGAAAAACTGTTTTTT.

The V and J genes are TRBV10-3 and TRBJ2-3; TRBD2 matches at 7 bases. CDR1 and CDR2 from the germline V gene are ENHRY and SYGVKD. The CDR3 has 15 residues. J was trimmed by 2 bases and V by 1 base; bases with no gene match: 3. The CDR3 protein is CAISEWGGNTDTQYF. CDR3 in DNA: TGTGCCATCAGTGAGTGGGGGGGTAACACAGATACGCAGTATTTT.

The V call is TRBV6-6, the J call TRBJ1-4, with TRBD1 matching 9 bases. CDR1 is MNHNY, CDR2 SVGAGI, per germline (reference sequence). This CDR3 spans 16 amino acids. With 6 bases clipped from V and 5 bases from J, the junction kept 10 bases outside the gene matches. CDR3 sequence (DNA): TGTGCCAGCAGCGAGAATCCGGGACAGGGAAATGAAAAACTGTTTTTT. This codes for CASSENPGQGNEKLFF.

CDR3 DNA: TGCGCCAGCAGCCAAAGAAAGGGGGGCTACACCTTC. This codes for CASSQRKGGYTF. The chain has TRBV4-1 and TRBJ1-2, with D perhaps matching TRBD1 (5 bases). Trimming cost V 2 bases and J 8 bases, with 9 bases left between them. The CDR3 runs to 12 residues. The germline CDR1 and CDR2 sequences are MGHRA and YSYEKL.

This chain connects TRBV6-5 to TRBJ2-7; D unresolved. Trimming removed 5 bases from V and 2 bases from J, with 10 bases in between. Germline V gene sequence: CDR1 MNHEY, CDR2 SVGAGI. The CDR3 has 13 amino acids. The DNA for the CDR3 is TGTGCCAGCAGTCGCCTCGGTCCCTACGAGCAGTACTTC. Encoded protein: CASSRLGPYEQYF.

The chain couples TRBV19 to TRBJ2-1; 8 bases agree with TRBD2. CDR3 length: 18 amino acids. From germline, CDR1 is LNHDA and CDR2 SQIVND (reference sequence). With V trimmed by 1 base and J by 8 bases, 16 bases remained unmatched. The DNA of the CDR3 is TGTGCCAGTAGTATAGTGGGGGTTGGGGCGGGAGGTGGCGATGAGCAGTTCTTC. Its protein is CASSIVGVGAGGGDEQFF.

The rearrangement joins TRBV6-5 to TRBJ2-7; perhaps TRBD2 as D (5 bases). The CDR3 runs 12 residues. CDR1 is MNHEY and CDR2 is SVGAGI in the germline V gene. The V and J ends lost 6 bases and 2 bases respectively, with 8 bases between them. CDR3: CASRSGTYEQYF. DNA of the CDR3: TGTGCCAGCAGATCCGGGACCTACGAGCAGTACTTC.

J is TRBJ2-1 and V is TRBV27; 11 nucleotides line up with TRBD2. V was pared by 5 bases and J by 8 bases, with 5 bases of the junction left unmatched. This CDR3 region has 14 residues. Germline V lookup: CDR1 MNHEY, CDR2 SMNVEV (reference sequence). The CDR3 DNA follows: TGTGCCAGCAGTGAGACTAGCGGGATCGATGAGCAGTTCTTC. Translating gives CASSETSGIDEQFF.

This clone was recorded a few times. The chain recombines TRBV10-1 with TRBJ2-7, with 8 bases lining up with TRBD2. CDR3 length: 13 amino acids. V was clipped by 9 bases and J by 4 bases; unmatched bases: 8. From germline, CDR1 is WNHNN and CDR2 SYGVQD (reference sequence). The CDR3 sequence is CARLLAEPYEQYF. For the CDR3, the DNA is TGCGCCAGGTTACTAGCGGAGCCATACGAGCAGTACTTC.

This clone was detected only a few times. The chain carries TRBV18 and TRBJ2-2; 11 positions match TRBD2. There are 17 residues in the CDR3. Looked up from germline, CDR1 is KGHSH and CDR2 is LQKENI. Unmatched junction bases numbered 8, after V lost 5 bases and J lost 3 bases. The CDR3 region has the DNA TGTGCCAGCTCAGCACTGGCTAGCGGGAGGTACACCGGGGAGCTGTTTTTT. Amino acids: CASSALASGRYTGELFF.